These 26 T cell receptor beta chains originate from one sample sequenced in a study of breast tumors, draining lymph nodes, adjacent tissues. The lymph nodes were axillary draining lymph nodes from breast cancer patients. TCRdb re-called the multiplex PCR reads with MiXCR, one entry per CDR3 protein. The data show roughly 130,000 distinct CDR3 sequences, with 15% to 20% seen just once and roughly 3.5% held by the top ten. The sequencing input was axillary lymph node tissue. The source is a female donor with breast cancer. Some clones in this sample may be carry-over from other donors' samples.

This clonotype appeared many times. The V gene is TRBV12-5, the J gene TRBJ2-1; TRBD2 matches 12 bases. Trimming removed 6 bases from V and 7 bases from J; junction bases left unmatched: 7. Per the germline V gene, CDR1 is LGHNT and CDR2 is FRNRAP. The CDR3 length is 15 residues. CDR3 bases: TGTGCTAGTGGCCCGACTAGCGGGGGTTGGAATGAGCAGTTCTTC. It codes for CASGPTSGGWNEQFF.

This rearrangement joins TRBV27 to TRBJ2-3, with D possibly TRBD2 on 6 matching bases. The CDR3 has 13 residues. Per the germline V gene, CDR1 is MNHEY and CDR2 is SMNVEV (reference sequence). V was shortened by 5 bases and J by 5 bases, with 11 bases between the two germline ends. CDR3 residues: CASSPGLQDTQYF. The CDR3 DNA follows: TGTGCCAGCAGTCCCGGACTACAAGATACGCAGTATTTT.

In its sample, this clonotype was seen many times. The V gene is TRBV18, the J gene TRBJ2-7, with 7 bases that match TRBD1. The germline gives CDR1 KGHSH, CDR2 LQKENI. This CDR3 region has 15 residues. V shed 6 bases, J shed 1 base, and the junction held 9 bases outside the gene matches. DNA for the CDR3: TGTGCCAGCTCCCGTCGGACAGGTGGGTCCTACGAGCAGTACTTC. As protein: CASSRRTGGSYEQYF.

With regard to this clonotype: A much more abundant neighbour one base away suggests this may be a read error. The V and J genes are TRBV7-8 and TRBJ2-1; unclear D gene. The CDR3 runs to 12 residues. Trimming removed 8 bases at V and 12 bases at J, with 17 bases between. Germline V gives CDR1 SGHVS, CDR2 FQNEAQ. This CDR3 is CASRPHKGWQFF. The CDR3 DNA reads TGTGCCAGCCGCCCCCACAAAGGATGGCAGTTCTTC.

The chain is built from TRBV15 and TRBJ2-4; D is uncertain. The germline gives CDR1 LNHNV, CDR2 YYDKDF (reference sequence). The germline V and J ends were trimmed by 3 bases and 5 bases, with 2 bases remaining between them. The CDR3 has 11 amino acids. The CDR3 DNA is TGTGCCACCAGCAGCCAAAACATTCAGTACTTC. It encodes CATSSQNIQYF.

In its sample, this clonotype was seen many times. The chain combines TRBV4-1 with TRBJ2-6, with D uncertain. CDR1 MGHRA and CDR2 YSYEKL come from the germline V gene. With 0 bases removed from V and 1 base from J, the gap between germline ends came to 7 bases. The CDR3 runs 16 residues. The CDR3 protein is CASSQETTSGANVLTF. DNA of the CDR3: TGCGCCAGCAGCCAAGAAACGACTTCTGGGGCCAACGTCCTGACTTTC.

There are many counts of this clonotype. The V call is TRBV7-6, the J call TRBJ2-1, with 7 bases identical to TRBD1. This CDR3 is built from 15 residues. V was clipped by 5 bases and J by 7 bases; unmatched bases: 11. Germline V gene data show CDR1 as SGHVS and CDR2 as FNYEAQ. This CDR3 reads CASSRAGTASNEQFF. The CDR3, as DNA: TGTGCCAGCAGCAGAGCCGGGACAGCTTCAAATGAGCAGTTCTTC.

With respect to this clonotype: Since a much larger clone is just one base distant, this may be a read error. V and J are TRBV30 and TRBJ2-7; tentatively, D is TRBD1 (5 bases). The V end was cut by 5 bases, the J end by 2 bases, with 13 bases between. Germline V gives CDR1 GTSNPN, CDR2 SVGIG (reference sequence). CDR3 length: 13 residues. CDR3 DNA: TGTGCCTGGGGGTCCCCAGGGACCTACGAGCAGTACTTC. Its translation is CAWGSPGTYEQYF. Full variable domain (outside the CDR3, taken from reference TRBV30 and TRBJ2-7): SQTIHQWPATLVQPVGSPLSLECTVEGTSNPNLYWYRQAAGRGLQLLFYSVGIGQISSEVPQNLSASRPQDRQFILSSKKLLLSDSGFYLCAWGSPGTYEQYFGPGTRLTVT.

In this sample, this clonotype turned up many times. The V call is TRBV20-1, the J call TRBJ2-1; 7 bases are shared with TRBD2. The CDR3 covers 14 residues. V trimming: 7 bases; J trimming: 8 bases; junction bases outside the gene matches: 14. CDR1 and CDR2 (germline): DFQATT, SNEGSKA (reference sequence). The CDR3 loop is CSDSKGLRGDEQFF. DNA of the CDR3: TGCAGTGACTCGAAGGGTCTCCGGGGGGATGAGCAGTTCTTC.

Many counts were recorded for this clonotype. This chain connects TRBV7-2 to TRBJ2-6; TRBD2 might be the D (6 bases). The CDR3 sequence is 18 residues long. V lost 2 bases and J 1 base, leaving 15 bases between the germline ends. Germline CDR1 SGHTA, CDR2 FQGNSA. The CDR3, as DNA: TGTGCCAGCAGCTTAAGTTCGTCGGCGGGGTCTGGGGCCAACGTCCTGACTTTC. Translated, it gives CASSLSSSAGSGANVLTF.

In its sample, this clonotype was seen many times. The chain joins TRBV11-2 to TRBJ2-1; D gene uncertain. Trimming removed 5 bases from V and 7 bases from J, with 12 bases in between. From germline, CDR1 is SGHAT and CDR2 FQNNGV. This CDR3 spans 13 amino acids. The CDR3 protein is CASSPGVANEQFF. The DNA for the CDR3 is TGTGCCAGCAGCCCTGGGGTAGCTAATGAGCAGTTCTTC.

This clonotype was detected many times. V and J are TRBV3-1 and TRBJ2-3, with D possibly TRBD2 on 6 matching bases. Per the germline V gene, CDR1 is LGHDT and CDR2 is YNNKEL (reference sequence). V lost 0 bases and J lost 2, with 9 bases in between. The CDR3 has 15 amino acids. CDR3: CASSQELAYTDTQYF. The CDR3 region has the DNA TGTGCCAGCAGCCAAGAACTAGCCTACACAGATACGCAGTATTTT.

This clonotype was seen ten or more times. This chain links TRBV5-6 with TRBJ1-5; D is ambiguous. In germline, CDR1 is SGHDT, CDR2 YYEEEE. Trimming took off 3 bases at V and 0 bases at J, with 7 bases between the two ends. This CDR3 spans 14 amino acids. CDR3 sequence reads: CASSSQYSNQPQHF. The CDR3, as DNA: TGTGCCAGCAGCTCCCAATATAGCAATCAGCCCCAGCATTTT. Variable domain in full (rest from reference TRBV5-6 and TRBJ1-5): DAGVTQSPTHLIKTRGQQVTLRCSPKSGHDTVSWYQQALGQGPQFIFQYYEEEERQRGNFPDRFSGHQFPNYSSELNVNALLLGDSALYLCASSSQYSNQPQHFGDGTRLSIL.

This clonotype showed up many times. V gene TRBV4-2 combines with J gene TRBJ2-3; D is possibly TRBD1 or TRBD2 (5 bases each). V was clipped by 0 bases and J by 2 bases, with 21 bases between them. CDR3 length: 19 amino acids. The germline V gene has CDR1 LGHNA and CDR2 YNFKEQ. This chain's CDR3 is CASSQEARDQSGHTDTQYF. The CDR3, as DNA: TGTGCCAGCAGCCAAGAGGCGAGGGACCAAAGCGGACACACAGATACGCAGTATTTT.

Ten or more counts support this clonotype. The chain recombines TRBV20-1 with TRBJ2-1; no clear D gene. Germline V gene data show CDR1 as DFQATT and CDR2 as SNEGSKA (reference sequence). There are 14 residues in the CDR3. Trimming stripped 0 bases from V and 5 bases from J, with 11 bases between. The CDR3 sequence is CSARDPSLNNEQFF. CDR3 DNA sequence: TGCAGTGCTAGAGATCCATCCCTTAACAATGAGCAGTTCTTC.

This clonotype showed up many times. This chain connects TRBV12-3 or TRBV12-4 to TRBJ2-1; D gene uncertain. With 3 bases removed from V and 2 bases from J, the gap between germline ends came to 5 bases. This CDR3 has 13 residues. This CDR3 reads CASSFETYNEQFF. The CDR3 DNA reads TGTGCCAGCAGTTTCGAGACCTACAATGAGCAGTTCTTC.

This clonotype was recorded many times. The chain has TRBV29-1 and TRBJ1-2, with a weak D call TRBD1 (5 bases). The CDR3 is 13 residues long. V lost 4 bases and J 0 bases, leaving 9 bases between the germline ends. Germline V gene sequence: CDR1 SQVTM, CDR2 ANQGSEA. As DNA, the CDR3 is TGCAGCGTTGGGGACGGAGCTAACTATGGCTACACCTTC. It translates to CSVGDGANYGYTF.

This clonotype has at least ten counts. The rearrangement uses TRBV7-2 and TRBJ2-2; 11 bases are shared with TRBD2. From germline, CDR1 is SGHTA and CDR2 FQGNSA. With V trimmed by 7 bases and J by 6 bases, 10 bases remained unmatched. The CDR3 consists of 16 residues. The CDR3 loop is CASILGTGLAAGELFF. In nucleotides, the CDR3 is TGTGCCAGCATCCTCGGCACGGGACTAGCGGCCGGGGAGCTGTTTTTT.

This clonotype was picked up many times. The rearrangement joins TRBV5-1 to TRBJ1-6; 7 bases map to TRBD1. Germline CDR1 SGHRS, CDR2 YFSETQ. Trimming removed 4 bases from V and 9 bases from J; junction bases left unmatched: 10. The CDR3 loop spans 15 amino acids. DNA of the CDR3: TGCGCCAGCAGCAGGACAGGTTCTCGCGGTTCACCCCTCCACTTT. Protein: CASSRTGSRGSPLHF.

J is TRBJ1-5 and V is TRBV2, with D uncertain. Germline V gene lookup returns CDR1 SNHLY and CDR2 FYNNEI. The CDR3 length is 14 residues. Trimming left V 4 bases short and J 0 bases short, with 7 bases between. Here the CDR3 DNA reads TGTGCCAGCAGTGCGGGCAATAGCAATCAGCCCCAGCATTTT. Translating gives CASSAGNSNQPQHF.

This clonotype showed up many times. The chain carries TRBV15 and TRBJ1-5; D call uncertain. Trimming removed 1 base at V and 4 bases at J, with 11 bases between. CDR3 length: 15 residues. Germline loops: CDR1 LNHNV, CDR2 YYDKDF (reference sequence). Here the CDR3 reads CATSRGGGWNQPQHF. CDR3 in DNA: TGTGCCACCAGCAGAGGGGGTGGGTGGAATCAGCCCCAGCATTTT.

This clonotype is a singleton in its sample. The chain uses TRBV6-6 and TRBJ2-6, with 8 bases aligning to TRBD2. The CDR3 consists of 17 residues. V shed 5 bases and J 2 bases; nucleotides not matched to a gene: 8. CDR1 and CDR2 (germline): MNHNY, SVGAGI (reference sequence). CDR3 DNA: TGTGCCAGCAGTCTCCGGGGGGGCGGAACTGGGGCCAACGTCCTGACTTTC. It translates to CASSLRGGGTGANVLTF.

This clonotype has at least ten counts. The genes are TRBV28 and TRBJ1-2, with 11 bases fitting TRBD1. V lost 6 bases and J lost 7; bases outside the gene matches: 4. The CDR3 extends over 13 amino acids. The V gene's germline CDR1 is MDHEN and CDR2 SYDVKM. CDR3 in amino acids: CASRGQGVGGYTF. The CDR3 DNA reads as TGTGCCAGCAGGGGACAGGGGGTTGGTGGCTACACCTTC.

The chain recombines TRBV3-1 with TRBJ1-1; no definite D call. CDR3 length: 16 residues. V was cut by 4 bases and J by 0 bases, with 15 bases left in between. Germline assignment: CDR1 LGHDT and CDR2 YNNKEL (reference sequence). CDR3 nucleotides: TGTGCCAGCAGCCCCCTCACGGGAGTAATGAACACTGAAGCTTTCTTT. It is translated as CASSPLTGVMNTEAFF.

This clonotype has ten or more counts. The gene calls are TRBV5-1 and TRBJ2-7, with D maybe TRBD2 (6 bases). The V gene's germline CDR1 is SGHRS and CDR2 YFSETQ. This CDR3 region has 14 residues. V lost 3 bases, J lost 6 bases, and 16 bases lay in between. The CDR3 protein is CASSWAGGLREQYF. As DNA, the CDR3 is TGCGCCAGCAGCTGGGCGGGCGGACTACGCGAGCAGTACTTC.

There are many counts of this clonotype. The rearrangement links TRBV20-1 to TRBJ1-3, with D possibly matching TRBD1 (5 bases). Germline CDR1 is DFQATT and CDR2 is SNEGSKA (reference sequence). Trimming pared 6 bases from V and 2 bases from J, leaving 11 bases between. CDR3 length: 13 amino acids. This CDR3 reads CSAPYRTGNTIYF. Here the CDR3 DNA reads TGCAGTGCCCCATACAGGACTGGAAACACCATATATTTT.